The 12 T cell receptor beta chains reported below all come from one sample, sequenced in a study of blood T cell repertoires in COVID-19. Method: immunoSEQ multiplex PCR; TCRdb's copy keeps in-frame clones and lacks some. The table lists about 290,000 clones, 75% to 90% of them singletons. The sample consisted of PBMCs or T cells enriched from blood (not recorded which). These receptors all stem from a woman aged 40 to 50 who had recovered from COVID-19.

V gene TRBV30 combines with J gene TRBJ2-7, with 8 nucleotides matching TRBD1. The length of the CDR3 is 13 residues. Trimming removed 6 bases from V and 5 bases from J; junction bases left unmatched: 9. Germline assignment: CDR1 GTSNPN and CDR2 SVGIG (reference sequence). The DNA for the CDR3 is TGTGCCTGCTTCCGGGACAGGCGCCACGAGCAGTACTTC. It specifies CACFRDRRHEQYF. Based on the CDR3 plus reference TRBV30 and TRBJ2-7, the full variable domain is SQTIHQWPATLVQPVGSPLSLECTVEGTSNPNLYWYRQAAGRGLQLLFYSVGIGQISSEVPQNLSASRPQDRQFILSSKKLLLSDSGFYLCACFRDRRHEQYFGPGTRLTVT.

The count of this clone is one. The chain uses TRBV5-1 and TRBJ1-2; D is perhaps TRBD1 (6 bases). Germline V gene data show CDR1 as SGHRS and CDR2 as YFSETQ. The CDR3 extends over 14 amino acids. Trimming cost V 3 bases and J 4 bases, with 13 bases left between them. In DNA, the CDR3 is TGCGCCAGCAGCTCCCGGGGGGCTGGCTATGGCTACACCTTC. Protein product: CASSSRGAGYGYTF.

As regards this clone: The junction departs from the called germline gene at one end, perhaps through a read error. The genes are TRBV12-3 or TRBV12-4 and TRBJ2-1; D is ambiguous. The CDR3 contains 11 residues. CDR3 sequence reads: CASSPAYALIF. The DNA for the CDR3 is TGTGCCAGCAGCCCCGCCTACGCCCTGATCTTC.

This clone showed up just a few times. V and J are TRBV7-9 and TRBJ2-2; tentative D call: TRBD1 (6 bases). Looked up from germline, CDR1 is SEHNR and CDR2 is FQNEAQ (reference sequence). This CDR3 spans 14 amino acids. V was pared by 4 bases and J by 7 bases, with 13 bases between. In DNA form, the CDR3 reads TGTGCCAGCAGCTCCCGGGACACCCACGGGGAGCTGTTTTTT. Protein sequence: CASSSRDTHGELFF. Full variable domain (rest looked up from reference TRBV7-9 and TRBJ2-2): DTGVSQNPRHKITKRGQNVTFRCDPISEHNRLYWYRQTLGQGPEFLTYFQNEAQLEKSRLLSDRFSAERPKGSFSTLEIQRTEQGDSAMYLCASSSRDTHGELFFGEGSRLTVL.

The genes are TRBV7-3 and TRBJ1-2; D is unclear. From germline, CDR1 is SGHTA and CDR2 FQGTGA. The CDR3 totals 13 residues. Trimming left V 4 bases short and J 5 bases short, with 11 bases between. CDR3 residues: CASSYGREYGYTF. As DNA, the CDR3 is TGTGCCAGCAGCTACGGGAGGGAGTATGGCTACACCTTC.

The rearrangement uses TRBV19 and TRBJ2-1; TRBD2 matches 7 bases. Germline V lookup: CDR1 LNHDA, CDR2 SQIVND (reference sequence). This CDR3 has 13 amino acids. V gave up 3 bases and J gave up 8 bases; unmatched junction bases: 4. The chain's CDR3 is CASSMGGGDEQFF. In nucleotides, the CDR3 is TGTGCCAGTAGTATGGGCGGGGGAGATGAGCAGTTCTTC.

This clone was seen only once. J is TRBJ2-3 and V is TRBV5-1, with D possibly matching TRBD2 (6 bases). V lost 4 bases and J lost 4, with 16 bases in between. This CDR3 contains 15 residues. The germline V gene has CDR1 SGHRS and CDR2 YFSETQ. The chain's CDR3 is CASSHTTSGPDTQYF. For the CDR3, the DNA is TGCGCCAGCAGCCACACGACTAGTGGCCCAGATACGCAGTATTTT.

This chain connects TRBV27 to TRBJ1-2, with D possibly being TRBD1 (5 bases). V dropped 5 bases and J dropped 5 bases, with 18 bases sitting between them. This CDR3 region has 15 residues. Germline V gene data show CDR1 as MNHEY and CDR2 as SMNVEV (reference sequence). DNA for the CDR3: TGTGCCAGCAGTGCCCACAACGGGGGTGATTATGGCTACACCTTC. Translated: CASSAHNGGDYGYTF.

This clone was seen only a few times. The chain joins TRBV4-1 to TRBJ1-4; no reliable D call. Germline CDR1 reads MGHRA; CDR2 reads YSYEKL. Trimming removed 4 bases from V and 0 bases from J, with 12 bases in between. This CDR3 is 16 amino acids long. DNA for the CDR3: TGCGCCAGCAGCCCCTACTACATCTCAACTAATGAAAAACTGTTTTTT. It yields the protein CASSPYYISTNEKLFF.

This rearrangement joins TRBV4-1 to TRBJ1-1; D is unresolved. In germline, CDR1 is MGHRA, CDR2 YSYEKL. The ends were cut back, 1 base at V and 6 bases at J, with 12 bases in the middle. This CDR3 spans 14 amino acids. For the CDR3, the DNA is TGCGCCAGCAGCCAAGGACGTCCTCGGGCTGAAGCTTTCTTT. It specifies CASSQGRPRAEAFF.

The chain joins TRBV29-1 to TRBJ2-2; D is uncertain. The CDR3 spans 13 residues. V lost 4 bases and J lost 3, with 9 bases in between. Germline V gene lookup returns CDR1 SQVTM and CDR2 ANQGSEA. The CDR3 sequence is CSVVAHDTGELFF. In nucleotides, the CDR3 is TGCAGCGTTGTTGCGCACGACACCGGGGAGCTGTTTTTT.

This chain connects TRBV7-8 to TRBJ2-5, with a possible D match to TRBD2 (5 bases). Trimming removed 5 bases from V and 7 bases from J, with 20 bases in between. The germline CDR1 and CDR2 sequences are SGHVS and FQNEAQ. The CDR3 has 15 amino acids. The CDR3 DNA follows: TGTGCCAGCAGCCTCCAACCCGGGGTCCTCGGGACCCAGTACTTC. Translating it yields CASSLQPGVLGTQYF.